The source of this T cell receptor (beta chain) is a study of blood T cells in healthy people across ages. With regard to this clonotype: Germline and junction disagree at one end, which may indicate a read error.

Together with a sample-barcoded 5' primer, a J-beta primer mix was included in a second PCR lasting about 7 to 11 cycles. Via MiXCR, TCRdb re-called the 5' RACE reads, giving one row per CDR3 protein. The table has some 1.5 million distinct CDR3 sequences, 42% seen once; the top ten hold around 4%. The clonotype originates from a young woman in good health. Sequenced sample: blood.

The CDR3 region is CASSLGQTGLDTQYF. For the CDR3, the DNA is TGTGCTAGCAGCTTGGGACAAACAGGGTTAGATACGCAGTATTTT. The rearrangement uses TRBV7-7 and TRBJ2-3; D perhaps matches TRBD1 (6 bases). The CDR3 covers 15 residues. In germline, CDR1 is SSHAT, CDR2 FNYEAQ (reference sequence).